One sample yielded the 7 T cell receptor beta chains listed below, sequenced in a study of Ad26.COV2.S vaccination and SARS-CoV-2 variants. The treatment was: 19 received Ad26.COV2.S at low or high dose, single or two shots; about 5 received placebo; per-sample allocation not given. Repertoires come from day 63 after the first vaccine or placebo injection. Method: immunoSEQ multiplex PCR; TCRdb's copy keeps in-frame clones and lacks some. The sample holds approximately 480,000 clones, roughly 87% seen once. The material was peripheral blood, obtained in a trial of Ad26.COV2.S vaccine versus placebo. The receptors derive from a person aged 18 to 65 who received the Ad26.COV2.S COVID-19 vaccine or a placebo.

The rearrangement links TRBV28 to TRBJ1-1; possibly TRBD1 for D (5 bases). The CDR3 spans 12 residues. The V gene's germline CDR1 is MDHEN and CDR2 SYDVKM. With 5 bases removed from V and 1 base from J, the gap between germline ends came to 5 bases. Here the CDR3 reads CASSTGNTEAFF. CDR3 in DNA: TGTGCCAGCAGTACAGGGAACACTGAAGCTTTCTTT.

DNA for the CDR3: TGTGCCAGCCGACTAGCGGGAGTTGAGCAGTTCTTC. Its translation is CASRLAGVEQFF. The genes are TRBV2 and TRBJ2-1, with 12 bases fitting TRBD2. The CDR3 sequence is 12 residues long. Trimming cost V 8 bases and J 9 bases; bases outside gene matches: 2. Germline CDR1 and CDR2: SNHLY and FYNNEI.

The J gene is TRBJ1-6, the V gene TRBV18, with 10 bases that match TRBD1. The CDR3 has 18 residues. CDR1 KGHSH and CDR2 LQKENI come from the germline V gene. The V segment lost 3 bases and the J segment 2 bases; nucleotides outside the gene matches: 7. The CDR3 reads CASSPPGQGVTYNSPLHF. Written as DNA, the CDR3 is TGTGCCAGCTCACCCCCCGGACAGGGGGTTACCTATAATTCACCCCTCCACTTT.

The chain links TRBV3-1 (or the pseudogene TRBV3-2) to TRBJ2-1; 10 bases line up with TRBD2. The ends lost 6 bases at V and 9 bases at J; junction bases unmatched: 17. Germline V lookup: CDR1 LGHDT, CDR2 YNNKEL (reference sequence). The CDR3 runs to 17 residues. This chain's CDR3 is CASRRSWGLAGDGEQFF. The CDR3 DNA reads TGTGCCAGCAGGAGATCCTGGGGGCTAGCGGGAGACGGTGAGCAGTTCTTC.

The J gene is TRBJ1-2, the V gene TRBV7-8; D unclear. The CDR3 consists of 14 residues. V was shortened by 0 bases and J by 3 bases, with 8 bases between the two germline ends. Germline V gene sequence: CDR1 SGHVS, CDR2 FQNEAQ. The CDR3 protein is CASSLALTDYGYTF. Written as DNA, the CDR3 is TGTGCCAGCAGCTTAGCTTTAACAGACTATGGCTACACCTTC. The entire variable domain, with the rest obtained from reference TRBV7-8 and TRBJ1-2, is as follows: GAGVSQSPRYKVAKRGQDVALRCDPISGHVSLFWYQQALGQGPEFLTYFQNEAQLDKSGLPSDRFFAERPEGSVSTLKIQRTQQEDSAVYLCASSLALTDYGYTFGSGTRLTVV.

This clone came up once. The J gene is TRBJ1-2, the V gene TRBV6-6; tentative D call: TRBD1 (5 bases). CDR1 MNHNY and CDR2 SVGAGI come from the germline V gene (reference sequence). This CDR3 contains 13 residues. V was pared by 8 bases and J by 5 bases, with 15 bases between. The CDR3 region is CASRVGTGYGYTF. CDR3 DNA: TGTGCCAGCCGAGTTGGGACCGGGTATGGCTACACCTTC.

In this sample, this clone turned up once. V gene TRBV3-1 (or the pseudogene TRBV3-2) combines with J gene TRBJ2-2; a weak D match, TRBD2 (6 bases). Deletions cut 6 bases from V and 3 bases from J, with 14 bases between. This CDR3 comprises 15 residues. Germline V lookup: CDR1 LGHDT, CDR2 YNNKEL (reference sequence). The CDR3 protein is CASRRGRGDTGELFF. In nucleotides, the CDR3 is TGTGCCAGCAGGCGGGGACGAGGGGACACCGGGGAGCTGTTTTTT.